A selection of T cell receptor beta chains follows, all from one sample in a study of blood T cell repertoires in COVID-19. TCRdb's copy holds only in-frame clones and misses some; the assay was immunoSEQ multiplex PCR. The table has 200,000 or so clones, roughly 80% seen once. Sequencing input: peripheral blood. The receptors were gathered from a woman older than 75 with acute or convalescent COVID-19. CDR3s include the opening cysteine and the closing phenylalanine or tryptophan. A D gene is named only where the DNA matches it firmly. The size field is filled for only some rows; it gives once, few, many or a size class.

size: NA
D: NA
J: TRBJ2-7
V: TRBV27
CDR3: CASRRDRDSFYEQYF
DNA: TGTGCCAGCAGGCGGGACCGGGACAGTTTCTACGAGCAGTACTTC

size: NA
D: TRBD2
J: TRBJ2-1
V: TRBV14
CDR3: CASSQVSGGRNEQFF
DNA: TGTGCCAGCAGCCAAGTTAGCGGGGGTAGGAATGAGCAGTTCTTC

size: NA
D: NA
J: TRBJ2-3
V: TRBV7-8
CDR3: CASSLGQVGDTQYF
DNA: TGTGCCAGCAGCTTAGGGCAGGTGGGAGATACGCAGTATTTT

size: NA
D: TRBD1
J: TRBJ1-2
V: TRBV7-6
CDR3: CASSLATGGRNGYTF
DNA: TGTGCCAGCAGCTTAGCTACAGGGGGCCGCAATGGCTACACCTTC

size: NA
D: NA
J: TRBJ2-3
V: TRBV29-1
CDR3: CSVVRVTDTQYF
DNA: TGCAGCGTTGTCAGGGTCACAGATACGCAGTATTTT

size: NA
D: NA
J: TRBJ2-5
V: TRBV6-6
CDR3: CASSGTGPQETQYF
DNA: TGTGCCAGCAGTGGCACAGGGCCCCAAGAGACCCAGTACTTC

size: NA
D: TRBD1
J: TRBJ2-5
V: TRBV6-6
CDR3: CASSYGTVQETQYF
DNA: TGTGCCAGCAGTTACGGGACAGTTCAAGAGACCCAGTACTTC

size: NA
D: NA
J: TRBJ1-2
V: TRBV5-4
CDR3: CASSLESFGQDSYGYTF
DNA: TGTGCCAGCAGCTTGGAGTCGTTTGGGCAGGATTCTTATGGCTACACCTTC

size: many
D: TRBD2
J: TRBJ2-2
V: TRBV9
CDR3: CASGGTSGGANTGELFF
DNA: TGTGCCAGTGGCGGGACTAGCGGGGGGGCGAACACCGGGGAGCTGTTTTTT

size: NA
D: TRBD1
J: TRBJ1-4
V: TRBV5-6
CDR3: CASNVRGQGNEKLFF
DNA: TGTGCCAGCAACGTGCGGGGACAGGGGAATGAAAAACTGTTTTTT

size: NA
D: TRBD2
J: TRBJ2-7
V: TRBV7-2
CDR3: CASSLVTSGWDEQYF
DNA: TGTGCCAGCAGCTTAGTAACTAGCGGTTGGGACGAGCAGTACTTC

size: once
D: NA
J: TRBJ2-5
V: TRBV7-3
CDR3: CASSLGGPPETQYF
DNA: TGTGCCAGCAGCTTGGGGGGGCCCCCAGAGACCCAGTACTTC

size: few
D: NA
J: TRBJ1-5
V: TRBV19
CDR3: CASSIGGGVNQPQHF
DNA: TGTGCCAGTAGTATAGGAGGAGGGGTGAATCAGCCCCAGCATTTT

size: NA
D: TRBD2
J: TRBJ2-7
V: TRBV6-2/TRBV6-3
CDR3: CASSYQLAGVEQYF
DNA: TGTGCCAGCAGTTACCAACTAGCGGGAGTTGAGCAGTACTTC

size: once
D: NA
J: TRBJ1-4
V: TRBV7-9
CDR3: CASSLPGATNEKLFF
DNA: TGTGCCAGCAGCCTCCCGGGGGCAACTAATGAAAAACTGTTTTTT

size: NA
D: NA
J: TRBJ2-1
V: TRBV7-9
CDR3: CASSLGANEQFF
DNA: TGTGCCAGCAGCTTGGGAGCAAATGAGCAGTTCTTC